Listed below are T cell receptor beta chains from one sample, sequenced in a study of tumor-infiltrating lymphocytes in primary liver carcinoma. TCRdb passed the multiplex PCR reads through MiXCR, listing each CDR3 protein once. The sample contains about 130,000 distinct CDR3 sequences, approximately 64% of which appear only once. Sample: liver tumor tissue from sampling region 3. These receptors were taken from a woman aged 55 to 70 with primary liver carcinoma and hepatitis B virus infection. The CDR3 runs from the conserved cysteine through the conserved F or W. Each record gives: J gene, V gene, D gene, CDR3 length, clone size, CDR3 DNA, CDR3 protein. The D gene is left open where the match is weak. The size entry is marked missing in some rows and otherwise reads once, few, many or a size class.

TRBJ2-7,TRBV4-1,-,16,many,TGCGCCAGCAGCCAGGGCACTAGGTTCGGAACCTACGAGCAGTACTTC,CASSQGTRFGTYEQYF
TRBJ2-1,TRBV11-1,-,12,-,TGTGCCAGCAGCTTCCCCGGAGGCGTTCAATTCTTC,CASSFPGGVQFF
TRBJ2-7,TRBV7-9,TRBD1,15,few,TGTGCCAGCAGCTCGTCGACAGGGATTGGCTACGAGCAGTACTTC,CASSSSTGIGYEQYF
TRBJ2-3,TRBV11-2,-,17,-,TGTACCAGCAGCTTAGAGGTTCGGATAGGGGTCACAGGTACGCAGTATTTT,CTSSLEVRIGVTGTQYF
TRBJ2-1,TRBV11-3,-,11,-,TGTGCCATCAGCCTCGGGGCTTTCAGGTTCTTC,CAISLGAFRFF
TRBJ2-1,TRBV11-3,TRBD2,19,-,TGTGCCAGCAGCGCCGGAGAGGGAGGGCTAGCGGGAGGATTCAATGAGCAGTTCTTC,CASSAGEGGLAGGFNEQFF
TRBJ1-4,TRBV30,-,15,few,TGTGCCTGGAGTGCCCAGGGGTATACTAATGAAAAACTGTTTTTT,CAWSAQGYTNEKLFF
TRBJ1-1,TRBV5-1,-,15,many,TGCGCCAGCAGCATAACGTCGCGAACTCTCTCCGAAGCTTTCTTT,CASSITSRTLSEAFF
TRBJ2-3,TRBV21-1,-,17,-,TGTGCCAGCAGCAAGTTAACAGGGCCGCTCTACACAGATAGGCAGTATTTT,CASSKLTGPLYTDRQYF
TRBJ2-5,TRBV20-1,TRBD1,14,-,TGCAGTGCTAGAACAGGGGGCATTCAAGAGACCCAGTACTTC,CSARTGGIQETQYF
TRBJ2-4,TRBV4-1,TRBD2,17,-,TGCCCCTGCAGCCAAGACCGTTCCGGGACTAGCGGGAACATTCAGTACTTC,CPCSQDRSGTSGNIQYF
TRBJ1-1,TRBV10-3,TRBD1,17,-,TGTGCCATCAGTGGGGTTTTAGGGACAGGGCTGAACACTGAAGCTTTCTTT,CAISGVLGTGLNTEAFF
TRBJ2-1,TRBV6-5,-,15,many,TGTGCCAGCAGTTACGAGGGAGTCGACTACAATGAGCAGTTCTTC,CASSYEGVDYNEQFF
TRBJ2-1,TRBV11-2,-,14,-,TGTGCCAGCAACTTAGAGGGTACAGGGAATGAACAGCTCTTC,CASNLEGTGNEQLF
TRBJ1-4,TRBV5-1,-,15,few,TGCGCCAGCAGCTTGGAGTACGGGGGGAATGAAAAACTGTTTTTT,CASSLEYGGNEKLFF
TRBJ1-2,TRBV28,TRBD1,17,few,TGTGCCAGCAGTTTCGTCCGGGACAGCGCTGCTAACTATGGCTACACCTTC,CASSFVRDSAANYGYTF
TRBJ2-3,TRBV11-2,-,16,-,TGTGCCAGCAGCCGGGGGATGGATGGGAATAGGGATACGCAGTATTTT,CASSRGMDGNRDTQYF
TRBJ1-5,TRBV2,-,13,few,TGTGCCAGCAGTGAAGGAATGAAGCAGCCCCAGCATTTT,CASSEGMKQPQHF
TRBJ1-1,TRBV29-1,-,14,-,TGCAGCGTTATAGAACAGCCTCAAGACACTGAAGCTTTCTTT,CSVIEQPQDTEAFF
TRBJ2-1,TRBV11-2,TRBD2,17,-,TGTGCCGGCAGCAGGAGATTAGCGGGAGGGCCGGGGGATGGGCAGTTCTTC,CAGSRRLAGGPGDGQFF
TRBJ2-3,TRBV5-1,-,16,-,TGCGCCAGTAGCACGGGGTCGACCGGGGGCCCAGATACGCAGTTTTTT,CASSTGSTGGPDTQFF
TRBJ1-6,TRBV28,-,15,-,TGTGCCAGCAGTCTCCGGAGATCCTATAATTCACCCCTCCACTTT,CASSLRRSYNSPLHF